These T cell receptor beta chains were read from a single sample in a study of CD8 T cells in cerebrospinal fluid in Alzheimer's disease. TCRdb derives one entry per CDR3 protein from the 10x single-cell sequencing reads, leaving out DNA. The sample is made up of 1,300 to 1,500 distinct CDR3 sequences, and the top ten hold approximately 6% of it. Sequenced: cerebrospinal fluid. All receptors derive from a human donor with Alzheimer's disease. Each CDR3 is given with its conserved first and last residue. For some rows the clone size is stated as once, few or many, or as a class when expanded; others skip it.

clone_size j_call v_call cdr3_aa
medium-sized TRBJ2-7 TRBV5-4 CASSRGASGPVEQYF
large TRBJ2-4 TRBV7-3 CASSPSIAKNIQYF
medium-sized TRBJ2-5 TRBV27 CASRGTGQATQYF
medium-sized TRBJ2-1 TRBV27 CASSLRILGLAGDHEQFF
medium-sized TRBJ1-5 TRBV28 CASRRFGQPQHF
medium-sized TRBJ2-1 TRBV27 CASSLTTYNEQFF
large TRBJ1-5 TRBV20-1 CSASPQGVAGNQPQHF
medium-sized TRBJ2-7 TRBV20-1 CSARADRGEQYF
medium-sized TRBJ2-2 TRBV11-2 CASSWPQGANTGELFF
medium-sized TRBJ1-4 TRBV2 CAIKNWNEKLFF
medium-sized TRBJ2-5 TRBV9 CASGGTSGSGETQYF
medium-sized TRBJ2-7 TRBV11-2 CASSLGVRASYEQYF
medium-sized TRBJ1-2 TRBV6-6 CASSLTGPVGYGYTF
medium-sized TRBJ2-2 TRBV18 CASSPTSQNTGELFF
medium-sized TRBJ1-4 TRBV7-9 CASSLGWGEKLFF
medium-sized TRBJ1-5 TRBV6-5 CASNPHWDRGDQPQHF
medium-sized TRBJ1-5 TRBV12-5 CASGFRRASADSNQPQHF
medium-sized TRBJ2-7 TRBV2 CASSGARQGWYF
large TRBJ1-4 TRBV6-6 CASSYSGQRLGEKLFF
medium-sized TRBJ2-1 TRBV5-1 CASSLAGPHEQFF
medium-sized TRBJ1-1 TRBV6-5 CASRENTEAFF
medium-sized TRBJ2-7 TRBV5-6 CASSSLGQLTYEQYF
medium-sized TRBJ1-2 TRBV20-1 CSAGDRVYGYTF
medium-sized TRBJ1-6 TRBV18 CASSPNDSQLNSPLHF
medium-sized TRBJ2-1 TRBV6-1 CASSPKTVYNEQFF
medium-sized TRBJ2-3 TRBV10-3 CAISGLTRASTDTQYF
medium-sized TRBJ2-6 TRBV6-6 CASSPDSSSSGANVLTF
medium-sized TRBJ2-1 TRBV12-5 CASHDGLAGNEQFF
medium-sized TRBJ1-1 TRBV5-1 CASSLAQGWREFAEAFF
medium-sized TRBJ2-2 TRBV7-9 CASSFQGDTGELFF
. TRBJ1-1 TRBV19 CASRGAFALNTEAFF
large TRBJ1-5 TRBV5-6 CASSLYRTVGQPQHF
medium-sized TRBJ2-3 TRBV28 CASSPSGISTDTQYF
large TRBJ2-2 TRBV7-3 CASSLFRTGELFF
. TRBJ2-2 TRBV28 CASSLQGFSFGELFF
medium-sized TRBJ1-2 TRBV3-1 CASSQGGRPNYGYTF
medium-sized TRBJ1-3 TRBV19 CANMGGTGNTIYF
large TRBJ2-1 TRBV7-8 CASSLERLARGEQFF
medium-sized TRBJ1-1 TRBV29-1 CSGGQGPREAFF
medium-sized TRBJ2-1 TRBV2 CASSVFGGPLSEQFF
large TRBJ2-1 TRBV10-1 CASSGFFDQSGRSSYNEQFF
medium-sized TRBJ2-7 TRBV9 CASSVGLTTIYEQYF
medium-sized TRBJ1-5 TRBV19 CASSPGRGGNQPQHF